Below, 28 T cell receptor beta chains from the same sample are listed, as sequenced in a study of T cells in localized non-small cell lung cancer. Sequenced by immunoSEQ multiplex PCR; TCRdb stores in-frame clones only, minus some. Here the sample spans fewer than 25,000 clones, 70% to 90% being singletons. The sample consisted of PBMCs, taken before any cancer treatment. The receptor set was obtained from a man between 40 and 70 years old with stage II lung adenocarcinoma.

The J gene is TRBJ2-7, the V gene TRBV6-6, with TRBD1 identical over 7 bases. The CDR3 is made up of 13 amino acids. Germline CDR1 reads MNHNY; CDR2 reads SVGAGI (reference sequence). The trim removed 2 bases at V and 4 bases at J, leaving 2 bases unmatched. The CDR3 nucleotides are TGTGCCAGCAGTTACGACAGGGCGTACGAGCAGTACTTC. Translation gives CASSYDRAYEQYF.

The chain couples TRBV7-9 to TRBJ2-1; either TRBD1 or TRBD2 may supply D (6 bases each). V gave up 1 base and J gave up 10 bases, with 23 bases separating them. Germline CDR1 reads SEHNR; CDR2 reads FQNEAQ (reference sequence). The CDR3 is 17 amino acids. The CDR3 protein is CASSLVFLRGSAGEQFF. DNA for the CDR3: TGTGCCAGCAGCTTAGTCTTCCTTAGGGGGTCTGCGGGGGAGCAGTTCTTC.

This chain uses TRBV11-3 with TRBJ2-5; no clear D. Per the germline V gene, CDR1 is SGHNT and CDR2 is YENEEA. This CDR3 is 11 amino acids long. With 5 bases removed from V and 2 bases from J, the gap between germline ends came to 3 bases. The CDR3 DNA is TGTGCCAGCAGCGAACAAGAGACCCAGTACTTC. Translated: CASSEQETQYF.

The chain recombines TRBV30 with TRBJ1-5; a possible D gene is TRBD1 (6 bases). The length of the CDR3 is 15 residues. The V end lost 2 bases, the J end lost 7 bases, and 18 bases lay between the germline ends. Germline CDR1 is GTSNPN and CDR2 is SVGIG (reference sequence). DNA of the CDR3: TGTGCCTGGAGTTTCCAAGGGGGTTTAGGACAGCCCCAGCATTTT. It codes for CAWSFQGGLGQPQHF.

The rearrangement links TRBV11-2 to TRBJ1-1, with 8 positions matching TRBD1. The V gene's germline CDR1 is SGHAT and CDR2 FQNNGV. The CDR3 sequence is 14 residues long. V shed 6 bases and J 4 bases; nucleotides not matched to a gene: 7. The CDR3: CASSLGQGGTEAFF. In nucleotides, the CDR3 is TGTGCCAGCAGTCTCGGACAGGGCGGCACTGAAGCTTTCTTT.

The chain has TRBV7-3 and TRBJ1-6; perhaps TRBD1 as D (5 bases). CDR1 SGHTA and CDR2 FQGTGA come from the germline V gene. This CDR3 region has 16 residues. V was cut by 1 base and J by 9 bases, with 16 bases left in between. The CDR3 nucleotides read TGTGCCAGCAGCTTAAAGGCGGCAGGGAGTAGTTCACCCCTCCACTTT. As protein: CASSLKAAGSSSPLHF.

Only a few counts were recorded for this clone. The chain combines TRBV28 with TRBJ1-2, with D hard to call. Germline V gene data show CDR1 as MDHEN and CDR2 as SYDVKM. This CDR3 is 13 amino acids long. Trimming shortened V by 2 bases and J by 5 bases, and 9 bases separated the two germline ends. This chain's CDR3 is CASSLQAFYGYTF. The CDR3 DNA is TGTGCCAGCAGTTTACAGGCATTTTATGGCTACACCTTC.

The chain carries TRBV7-9 and TRBJ1-2; no definite D call. This CDR3 comprises 11 residues. Trimming stripped 0 bases from V and 8 bases from J, with 4 bases between. Germline CDR1 reads SEHNR; CDR2 reads FQNEAQ (reference sequence). The CDR3 region has the DNA TGTGCCAGCAGCTTAGCAGGGGGCTACACCTTC. Amino acids: CASSLAGGYTF.

The V gene is TRBV5-4, the J gene TRBJ1-4; D remains ambiguous. Germline values: CDR1 SGHNT, CDR2 YYREEE (reference sequence). Trimming took off 3 bases at V and 8 bases at J, with 14 bases between the two ends. The CDR3 covers 14 residues. The CDR3 reads CASSSPRQAEKLFF. The CDR3 bases are TGTGCCAGCAGCTCCCCAAGGCAGGCGGAAAAACTGTTTTTT.

The V gene is TRBV6-1, the J gene TRBJ1-5; no firm D call. V lost 8 bases and J 0 bases, leaving 8 bases between the germline ends. CDR3 length: 13 residues. CDR1 is MNHNS and CDR2 is SASEGT in the germline V gene. CDR3 region: CASERYSNQPQHF. CDR3 DNA sequence: TGTGCCAGCGAACGGTATAGCAATCAGCCCCAGCATTTT.

The gene calls are TRBV7-2 and TRBJ2-1; the D is unclear. Trimming left V 5 bases short and J 4 bases short, with 9 bases between. The CDR3 sequence is 13 residues long. The germline V gene has CDR1 SGHTA and CDR2 FQGNSA. The CDR3 region is CASSPRRYNEQFF. The CDR3 DNA reads TGTGCCAGCAGCCCCCGACGATACAATGAGCAGTTCTTC.

The chain uses TRBV18 and TRBJ2-2, with a weak D call TRBD2 (6 bases). Germline CDR1 KGHSH, CDR2 LQKENI. The germline V and J ends were trimmed by 0 bases and 3 bases, with 14 bases remaining between them. This CDR3 comprises 17 residues. The CDR3, as DNA: TGTGCCAGCTCACCACCGTCCACCGGGGGTCACACCGGGGAGCTGTTTTTT. Translating gives CASSPPSTGGHTGELFF.

The CDR3 DNA is TGTGCCAGCAGCTTAGGGGGTGTAGAGACCCAGTACTTC. Its translation is CASSLGGVETQYF. The V call is TRBV7-6, the J call TRBJ2-5; D remains unclear. The CDR3 is 13 amino acids. Germline V CDR1 and CDR2: SGHVS, FNYEAQ. Between the trimmed V and J ends, which lost 1 base and 4 bases, there was a span of 7 bases.

The chain employs TRBV4-1 and TRBJ2-5; D uncertain. Trimming cost V 4 bases and J 5 bases, with 17 bases left between them. The V gene's germline CDR1 is MGHRA and CDR2 YSYEKL. This CDR3 spans 15 amino acids. For the CDR3, the DNA is TGCGCCAGCAGCCGCCCAGACACTACCCGGGAGACCCAGTACTTC. Translated, it gives CASSRPDTTRETQYF.

In DNA, the CDR3 is TGTGCCAGCAGCATGGACATATCTGGAAACACCATATATTTT. Protein: CASSMDISGNTIYF. The chain joins TRBV7-2 to TRBJ1-3; the D gene is possibly TRBD1 (5 bases). Trimming took 5 bases from V and 1 from J, leaving 9 bases between them. There are 14 residues in the CDR3. Germline V CDR1 and CDR2: SGHTA, FQGNSA.

This CDR3 reads CASREGHVRVPYEQYF. CDR3 nucleotide sequence: TGTGCCAGCCGAGAGGGTCACGTTAGGGTACCCTACGAGCAGTACTTC. The chain couples TRBV2 to TRBJ2-7; TRBD2 might be the D (5 bases). Deletions cut 8 bases from V and 2 bases from J, with 22 bases between. The CDR3 is made up of 16 amino acids. The germline V gene encodes CDR1 SNHLY and CDR2 FYNNEI. Together with reference TRBV2 and TRBJ2-7, the CDR3 gives the full variable domain: EPEVTQTPSHQVTQMGQEVILRCVPISNHLYFYWYRQILGQKVEFLVSFYNNEISEKSEIFDDQFSVERPDGSNFTLKIRSTKLEDSAMYFCASREGHVRVPYEQYFGPGTRLTVT.

This clone was picked up one time. This chain links TRBV7-9 with TRBJ1-1, with D tentatively TRBD1 (6 bases). This CDR3 has 13 amino acids. Germline CDR1 reads SEHNR; CDR2 reads FQNEAQ (reference sequence). V lost 3 bases to trimming and J lost 3 bases, with 8 bases between them. The CDR3 region is CASSFKGDTEAFF. Here the CDR3 DNA reads TGTGCCAGCAGCTTCAAGGGGGACACTGAAGCTTTCTTT.

This clone has only a few counts. The V gene is TRBV11-2, the J gene TRBJ2-1; tentative D call: TRBD2 (6 bases). Trimming took 1 base from V and 8 from J, leaving 27 bases between them. Germline V gene lookup returns CDR1 SGHAT and CDR2 FQNNGV. The CDR3 consists of 19 residues. CDR3 sequence: CASSLVGRAAGLLRHEQFF. CDR3 DNA: TGTGCCAGCAGCTTAGTCGGCAGGGCCGCGGGGCTCCTAAGGCATGAGCAGTTCTTC.

This chain links TRBV11-3 with TRBJ1-1, with 7 bases matching TRBD1. The V gene end was trimmed by 6 bases and the J gene end by 3 bases; junction bases not matched to a gene: 10. Germline V gene lookup returns CDR1 SGHNT and CDR2 YENEEA. The CDR3 is 15 residues long. For the CDR3, the DNA is TGTGCCAGCAGTTACGTACAGGGGTCCCACACTGAAGCTTTCTTT. Protein sequence: CASSYVQGSHTEAFF.

This chain joins TRBV9 and TRBJ2-7; the match to TRBD2 covers 8 bases. J was trimmed by 6 bases and V by 3 bases; bases with no gene match: 5. Germline V gives CDR1 SGDLS, CDR2 YYNGEE. The CDR3 is 13 residues long. The CDR3, as DNA: TGTGCCAGCAGCGCGGGACTAGTCGGCGAGCAGTACTTC. Protein product: CASSAGLVGEQYF. The whole variable domain, remainder taken from reference TRBV9 and TRBJ2-7, is DSGVTQTPKHLITATGQRVTLRCSPRSGDLSVYWYQQSLDQGLQFLIQYYNGEERAKGNILERFSAQQFPDLHSELNLSSLELGDSALYFCASSAGLVGEQYFGPGTRLTVT.

V usage is TRBV4-2 and J usage is TRBJ1-3, with 7 bases fitting TRBD1. The CDR3 extends over 15 amino acids. Per the germline V gene, CDR1 is LGHNA and CDR2 is YNFKEQ. V was clipped by 5 bases and J by 2 bases; unmatched bases: 6. DNA for the CDR3: TGTGCCAGCAGCGAAGGGACAGTTACTGGAAACACCATATATTTT. Protein product: CASSEGTVTGNTIYF.

The rearrangement links TRBV23-1 to TRBJ1-5; D call uncertain. TRBV23-1 is flagged as an ORF with uncertain function. V shed 0 bases and J shed 7 bases, with 7 bases lying between them. CDR3 length: 13 residues. The CDR3 region has the DNA TGCGCCAGCAGTCAATCGAAGGGCCAGCCCCAGCATTTT. It specifies CASSQSKGQPQHF.

The sample holds one count of this clone. The chain recombines TRBV2 with TRBJ2-3; 11 bases are shared with TRBD2. The CDR3 length is 14 residues. Losses at the gene ends were 5 bases for V and 5 bases for J; bases not matched to a gene: 3. The germline CDR1 and CDR2 sequences are SNHLY and FYNNEI. The CDR3 is CASSNSGRGDTQYF. In DNA form, the CDR3 reads TGTGCCAGCAGTAATAGCGGGAGGGGAGATACGCAGTATTTT. The full variable domain, its missing parts supplied by reference TRBV2 and TRBJ2-3, is EPEVTQTPSHQVTQMGQEVILRCVPISNHLYFYWYRQILGQKVEFLVSFYNNEISEKSEIFDDQFSVERPDGSNFTLKIRSTKLEDSAMYFCASSNSGRGDTQYFGPGTRLTVL.

The chain couples TRBV6-9 to TRBJ2-3, with a weak D call TRBD2 (7 bases). The V gene lost 6 bases and the J gene lost 6 bases, with 19 bases spanning the gap. The CDR3 extends over 15 amino acids. In germline, CDR1 is MNHGY, CDR2 SVAAGI. CDR3 amino acids: CASSPRPGGRDTQYF. CDR3 in DNA: TGTGCCAGCAGCCCGCGACCCGGGGGGCGTGATACGCAGTATTTT.

The V call is TRBV7-6, the J call TRBJ1-1, with no clear D. CDR1 is SGHVS and CDR2 is FNYEAQ in the germline V gene. V lost 1 base and J 1 base, leaving 4 bases between the germline ends. The CDR3 contains 13 residues. In DNA form, the CDR3 reads TGTGCCAGCAGCTTAGATAGGAACACTGAAGCTTTCTTT. Translated: CASSLDRNTEAFF.

The rearrangement joins TRBV6-5 to TRBJ2-3; D tentatively fits TRBD1 or TRBD2 (6 bases each). Germline CDR1 and CDR2: MNHEY and SVGAGI. The CDR3 runs 14 residues. Trimming shortened V by 4 bases and J by 4 bases, and 12 bases separated the two germline ends. CDR3 amino acids: CASSSGAASDTQYF. The CDR3, as DNA: TGTGCCAGCAGTTCGGGGGCGGCATCAGATACGCAGTATTTT.

The CDR3 coding sequence is TGTGCCAGCAATCTCCCGGGACAGTCCTATGGCTACACCTTC. Translated, it gives CASNLPGQSYGYTF. The rearrangement uses TRBV5-4 and TRBJ1-2, with TRBD1 matching over 7 bases. The germline CDR1 and CDR2 sequences are SGHNT and YYREEE (reference sequence). The trim removed 6 bases at V and 4 bases at J, leaving 9 bases unmatched. CDR3 length equals 14 residues.

This chain uses TRBV19 with TRBJ1-5; 9 bases match TRBD1. CDR3 length: 13 amino acids. The germline gives CDR1 LNHDA, CDR2 SQIVND (reference sequence). J lost 5 bases, V lost 5 bases, and 1 base had no gene match. The CDR3 region is CASSGDRDQPQHF. The CDR3 DNA reads as TGTGCCAGTAGTGGGGACAGGGATCAGCCCCAGCATTTT.